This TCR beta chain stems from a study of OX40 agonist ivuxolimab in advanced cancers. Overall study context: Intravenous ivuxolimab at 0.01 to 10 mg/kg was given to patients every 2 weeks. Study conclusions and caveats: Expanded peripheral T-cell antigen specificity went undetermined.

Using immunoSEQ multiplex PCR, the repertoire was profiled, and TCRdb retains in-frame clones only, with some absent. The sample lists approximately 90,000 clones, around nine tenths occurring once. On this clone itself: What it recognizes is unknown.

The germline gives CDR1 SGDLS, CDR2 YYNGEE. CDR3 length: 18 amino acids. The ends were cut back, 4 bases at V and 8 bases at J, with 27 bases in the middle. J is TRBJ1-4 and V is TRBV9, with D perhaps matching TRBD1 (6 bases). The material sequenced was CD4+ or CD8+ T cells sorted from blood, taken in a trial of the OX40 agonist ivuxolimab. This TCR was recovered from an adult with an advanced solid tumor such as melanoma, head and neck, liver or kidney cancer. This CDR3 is CASSPHPGRGYSPEKLFF. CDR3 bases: TGTGCCAGCAGCCCGCACCCCGGCAGGGGTTATTCGCCGGAAAAACTGTTTTTT.